Presented here are 25 T cell receptor beta chains from one specimen sequenced in a study of molecular identifiers for immune sequencing clone quantification. One entry per CDR3 protein, called by TCRdb with MiXCR from the PCR reads. The table lists 40,000 to 45,000 distinct CDR3 sequences, roughly a fifth of them singletons. Input material: naive CD8+ T cells from blood, with Jurkat cell RNA spiked in. Sample subset: FACS-sorted CD8+CD4-CCR7+CD45RA+ naive T cells. The source is a human donor in good health. Some libraries in this study had Jurkat cell RNA spiked in.

This clonotype was counted many times. This chain joins TRBV9 and TRBJ2-5; a weak D match, TRBD2 (5 bases). This CDR3 region has 15 residues. Trimming stripped 0 bases from V and 1 base from J, with 10 bases between. The V gene's germline CDR1 is SGDLS and CDR2 YYNGEE. In nucleotides, the CDR3 is TGTGCCAGCAGCGTAGCTGGACTGCCCCAAGAGACCCAGTACTTC. This codes for CASSVAGLPQETQYF.

This clonotype was seen many times. This chain uses TRBV3-1 with TRBJ2-2, with 8 bases lining up with TRBD2. Looked up from germline, CDR1 is LGHDT and CDR2 is YNNKEL (reference sequence). The CDR3 contains 14 residues. Losses at the gene ends were 8 bases for V and 0 bases for J; bases not matched to a gene: 2. The CDR3 reads CASVGLANTGELFF. The CDR3 DNA reads TGTGCCAGCGTGGGACTAGCGAACACCGGGGAGCTGTTTTTT.

This clonotype appeared many times. The chain uses TRBV25-1 and TRBJ2-7, with D maybe TRBD1 (6 bases). Germline V CDR1 and CDR2: MGHDK, SYGVNS. The V end lost 6 bases, the J end lost 7 bases, and 13 bases lay between the germline ends. The CDR3 length is 12 residues. The CDR3 reads CASSPTGLEQYF. The CDR3 DNA reads TGTGCCAGCAGCCCGACAGGACTGGAGCAGTACTTC.

In this sample, this clonotype is medium-sized (0.01 to 0.1%). The chain employs TRBV7-2 and TRBJ2-6; 11 positions agree with TRBD1. CDR3 length: 19 amino acids. Germline V lookup: CDR1 SGHTA, CDR2 FQGNSA. With 4 bases clipped from V and 0 bases from J, the junction kept 8 bases outside the gene matches. Here the CDR3 reads CASSSTGQGASSGANVLTF. CDR3 bases: TGTGCCAGCAGCTCCACAGGACAGGGGGCGAGCTCTGGGGCCAACGTCCTGACTTTC.

This clonotype appeared many times. The genes are TRBV6-4 and TRBJ2-3; 14 bases map to TRBD2. Losses at the gene ends were 3 bases for V and 4 bases for J; bases not matched to a gene: 3. The CDR3 loop spans 16 amino acids. Germline-derived CDR1 and CDR2 are MRHNA and SNTAGT. The CDR3 protein is CASSETSGGASDTQYF. CDR3 DNA sequence: TGTGCCAGCAGTGAGACTAGCGGGGGGGCCTCAGATACGCAGTATTTT.

This clonotype has ten or more counts. The rearrangement uses TRBV20-1 and TRBJ2-2, with D tentatively TRBD2 (7 bases). This CDR3 comprises 17 residues. Looked up from germline, CDR1 is DFQATT and CDR2 is SNEGSKA (reference sequence). V was pared by 1 base and J by 4 bases, with 19 bases between. CDR3: CSARGIEGGLGTGELFF. In DNA, the CDR3 is TGCAGTGCTAGAGGGATAGAGGGGGGGTTGGGCACCGGGGAGCTGTTTTTT.

This clonotype has a count of ten or more. The J gene is TRBJ2-7, the V gene TRBV9, with D unresolved. CDR3 length equals 15 residues. The V end lost 3 bases, the J end lost 2 bases, and 15 bases lay between the germline ends. From germline, CDR1 is SGDLS and CDR2 YYNGEE. This CDR3 is CASSAGPEQTYEQYF. CDR3 bases: TGTGCCAGCAGCGCGGGCCCGGAACAGACCTACGAGCAGTACTTC.

This clonotype was observed many times. The chain combines TRBV4-1 with TRBJ1-6, with D unclear. Between the trimmed V and J ends, which lost 1 base and 5 bases, there was a span of 9 bases. There are 15 residues in the CDR3. Germline values: CDR1 MGHRA, CDR2 YSYEKL. CDR3 residues: CASSQVAGDNSPLHF. As DNA, the CDR3 is TGCGCCAGCAGCCAAGTGGCAGGCGATAATTCACCCCTCCACTTT.

This clonotype was counted many times. This chain joins TRBV14 and TRBJ2-7; the D is unclear. The ends were cut back, 4 bases at V and 5 bases at J, with 9 bases in the middle. The germline V gene has CDR1 SGHDN and CDR2 FVKESK. The CDR3 consists of 12 residues. CDR3 DNA: TGTGCCAGCAGCCCCGTGGACCACGAGCAGTACTTC. Protein: CASSPVDHEQYF.

This clonotype was detected many times. The V call is TRBV7-2, the J call TRBJ1-5; D is undetermined. V lost 5 bases and J lost 0, with 11 bases in between. This CDR3 comprises 15 residues. The germline CDR1 and CDR2 sequences are SGHTA and FQGNSA. This CDR3 is CASSMGIYSNQPQHF. The CDR3 DNA is TGTGCCAGCAGCATGGGAATTTATAGCAATCAGCCCCAGCATTTT.

This clonotype was recorded at least ten times. The chain combines TRBV6-6 with TRBJ2-3; 10 bases are a match to TRBD1. CDR3 length: 14 residues. V dropped 4 bases and J dropped 6; count of bases not matched to a gene: 4. Germline-derived CDR1 and CDR2 are MNHNY and SVGAGI (reference sequence). The CDR3 region is CASSSTDRGDTQYF. The CDR3 DNA reads TGTGCCAGCAGTTCCACGGACAGGGGGGATACGCAGTATTTT.

This clonotype was seen many times. The V call is TRBV27, the J call TRBJ2-5; 7 nucleotides line up with TRBD2. Germline CDR1 reads MNHEY; CDR2 reads SMNVEV (reference sequence). CDR3 length: 16 residues. Trimming removed 5 bases from V and 0 bases from J; junction bases left unmatched: 9. As DNA, the CDR3 is TGTGCCAGCAGTCCCCTTGCGGGAGCGGACCAAGAGACCCAGTACTTC. Translation gives CASSPLAGADQETQYF.

The table lists this clonotype with many counts. The chain couples TRBV5-4 to TRBJ2-1, with D possibly matching TRBD1 (6 bases). CDR1 is SGHNT and CDR2 is YYREEE in the germline V gene (reference sequence). V dropped 0 bases and J dropped 5 bases, with 15 bases sitting between them. This CDR3 is built from 16 residues. The CDR3 region has the DNA TGTGCCAGCAGCTTGGCAGAGGGGGTAGTGGACAATGAGCAGTTCTTC. It specifies CASSLAEGVVDNEQFF. Full variable domain (rest looked up from reference TRBV5-4 and TRBJ2-1): ETGVTQSPTHLIKTRGQQVTLRCSSQSGHNTVSWYQQALGQGPQFIFQYYREEENGRGNFPPRFSGLQFPNYSSELNVNALELDDSALYLCASSLAEGVVDNEQFFGPGTRLTVL.

This clonotype was seen many times. V usage is TRBV7-9 and J usage is TRBJ2-7; 7 bases are shared with TRBD1. Germline-derived CDR1 and CDR2 are SEHNR and FQNEAQ (reference sequence). V lost 5 bases, J lost 0 bases, and 4 bases stayed unmatched. CDR3 size: 14 residues. The CDR3 loop is CASSGGQSSYEQYF. The DNA for the CDR3 is TGTGCCAGCAGCGGGGGACAGAGCTCCTACGAGCAGTACTTC.

This clonotype was observed many times. The J gene is TRBJ2-2, the V gene TRBV12-5, with 8 bases lining up with TRBD1. In germline, CDR1 is LGHNT, CDR2 FRNRAP. The CDR3 loop spans 17 amino acids. The V segment lost 4 bases and the J segment 0 bases; nucleotides outside the gene matches: 7. The CDR3 loop is CASGSYRDRTNTGELFF. The CDR3 DNA reads as TGTGCTAGTGGTTCCTACCGGGACAGGACGAACACCGGGGAGCTGTTTTTT.

There are many counts of this clonotype. This chain's CDR3 is CASSQDMIGAFNIQYF. DNA of the CDR3: TGCGCCAGCAGCCAAGATATGATTGGGGCGTTTAACATTCAGTACTTC. The rearrangement uses TRBV4-3 and TRBJ2-4, with D perhaps TRBD1 (5 bases). The germline V gene has CDR1 LGHNA and CDR2 YSLEER. Trimming stripped 0 bases from V and 7 bases from J, with 16 bases between. The CDR3 consists of 16 residues.

This clonotype was counted many times. V gene TRBV3-1 combines with J gene TRBJ2-6; no reliable D call. Deletions cut 0 bases from V and 2 bases from J, with 17 bases between. The CDR3 sequence is 19 residues long. Per germline, CDR1 LGHDT and CDR2 YNNKEL (reference sequence). The CDR3 sequence is CASSQDLGTATPGANVLTF. The CDR3 DNA reads as TGTGCCAGCAGCCAAGATTTGGGCACGGCCACACCTGGGGCCAACGTCCTGACTTTC.

This clonotype was recorded many times. The genes are TRBV5-1 and TRBJ2-3; no reliable D call. V was trimmed by 6 bases and J by 5 bases, leaving 13 bases between them. Germline values: CDR1 SGHRS, CDR2 YFSETQ. The CDR3 consists of 13 residues. The CDR3 spells CASMLGLEDTQYF. DNA of the CDR3: TGCGCCAGCATGTTGGGGTTAGAAGATACGCAGTATTTT.

V gene TRBV30 combines with J gene TRBJ2-5; D uncertain. This CDR3 comprises 17 residues. The germline CDR1 and CDR2 sequences are GTSNPN and SVGIG (reference sequence). Between the trimmed V and J ends, which lost 2 bases and 5 bases, there was a span of 24 bases. CDR3 coding DNA: TGTGCCTGGAGTCCCCAGACCGGGCTAGGCTTTACGGAGACCCAGTACTTC. Its protein product is CAWSPQTGLGFTETQYF.

This clonotype has a count of ten or more. This sequence joins TRBV11-3 and TRBJ2-1; a weak D match, TRBD1 (6 bases). V was shortened by 5 bases and J by 6 bases, with 14 bases between the two germline ends. The CDR3 is made up of 14 amino acids. CDR1 and CDR2 (germline): SGHNT, YENEEA. The CDR3 coding sequence is TGTGCCAGCAGCCGCCCGGACAGCCCCAATGAGCAGTTCTTC. Translated: CASSRPDSPNEQFF.

This clonotype was observed at least ten times. The J gene is TRBJ2-3, the V gene TRBV5-6; D unclear. Germline V gene sequence: CDR1 SGHDT, CDR2 YYEEEE. The CDR3 has 13 residues. V lost 2 bases to trimming and J lost 4 bases, with 8 bases between them. The CDR3 nucleotides are TGTGCCAGCAGCTTAGACTTCCCAGATACGCAGTATTTT. It yields the protein CASSLDFPDTQYF. Full variable domain (remainder filled in from reference TRBV5-6 and TRBJ2-3): DAGVTQSPTHLIKTRGQQVTLRCSPKSGHDTVSWYQQALGQGPQFIFQYYEEEERQRGNFPDRFSGHQFPNYSSELNVNALLLGDSALYLCASSLDFPDTQYFGPGTRLTVL.

This clonotype was recorded many times. The rearrangement joins TRBV7-6 to TRBJ2-7; D ambiguous. Germline-derived CDR1 and CDR2 are SGHVS and FNYEAQ. Trimming stripped 1 base from V and 1 base from J, with 8 bases between. This CDR3 comprises 14 residues. CDR3 coding DNA: TGTGCCAGCAGCTTAGGTCCAGGATCCTACGAGCAGTACTTC. Amino acids: CASSLGPGSYEQYF.

A remark on this clonotype: A junction boundary mismatches the germline segment, possibly from a read error. The chain recombines TRBV7-9 with TRBJ1-1; D perhaps matches TRBD1 (6 bases). The CDR3 is 13 residues long. The germline CDR1 and CDR2 sequences are SEHNR and FQNEAQ (reference sequence). The CDR3 here is CASREAGGTGAFF. The DNA of the CDR3 is TGTGCCAGCCGAGAGGCGGGGGGCACTGGAGCTTTCTTT. The whole variable domain, remainder taken from reference TRBV7-9 and TRBJ1-1, is DTGVSQNPRHKITKRGQNVTFRCDPISEHNRLYWYRQTLGQGPEFLTYFQNEAQLEKSRLLSDRFSAERPKGSFSTLEIQRTEQGDSAMYLCASREAGGTGAFFGQGTRLTVV.

This clonotype occurred many times. The chain couples TRBV19 to TRBJ2-1; D is undetermined. The CDR3 consists of 11 residues. Trimming pared 1 base from V and 7 bases from J, leaving 2 bases between. Looked up from germline, CDR1 is LNHDA and CDR2 is SQIVND (reference sequence). CDR3 amino acids: CASSIGNEQFF. The CDR3 DNA is TGTGCCAGTAGTATAGGGAATGAGCAGTTCTTC.

This clonotype was seen ten or more times. The CDR3 here is CASSYTSEQYF. The CDR3 nucleotides are TGTGCCAGCAGTTACACTAGCGAGCAGTACTTC. V and J are TRBV6-2 or TRBV6-3 and TRBJ2-7, with D possibly matching TRBD2 (5 bases). CDR1 and CDR2 from the germline V gene are MNHEY and SVGEGT. Trimming took off 2 bases at V and 6 bases at J, with 5 bases between the two ends. This CDR3 spans 11 amino acids.